These 3 T cell receptor beta chains originate from one sample sequenced in a study of liver allograft versus peripheral blood T cells. On the study more broadly: Intrahepatic T cell receptor repertoires from transplanted livers were compared against repertoires in recipients' peripheral blood.

TCRdb re-analysed the reads in MiXCR, keeping a single row per CDR3 protein. The repertoire includes approximately 600 distinct CDR3 sequences, about 15% of them detected once, and more than 15% sits in the top ten. Source of these receptors: a human patient who had a liver transplant. Some T cells may have originated in the graft donor.

Judged by abundance, this clonotype is medium-sized. The chain links TRBV29-1 to TRBJ2-3, with D hard to call. The germline CDR1 and CDR2 sequences are SQVTM and ANQGSEA. The CDR3 totals 12 residues. The CDR3 reads CTSVVGTDTQYF. DNA of the CDR3: TGCACCTCCGTAGTGGGCACAGATACGCAGTATTTT.

Of note for this clonotype: This probably arose from a read error, given a far larger clone one base away. The rearrangement uses TRBV10-3 and TRBJ1-4; D gene ambiguous. The CDR3 totals 16 residues. CDR1 and CDR2 (germline): ENHRY, SYGVKD. In nucleotides, the CDR3 is TGTGCCAGCAGTTACCCCTCACTTACAACTAATGAAAAACCGTTTTTT. Amino acid sequence: CASSYPSLTTNEKPFF.

Only one count was recorded for this clonotype. This probably arose from a read error, given a far larger clone one base away. This chain connects TRBV27 to TRBJ1-6, with 9 positions matching TRBD1. The length of the CDR3 is 14 residues. Germline trimming cut 3 bases from V and 10 bases from J; bases unmatched to any gene: 4. Germline lookup yields CDR1 MNHEY and CDR2 SMNVEV (reference sequence). The CDR3 nucleotides are TGTGCCAGCAGTTTCTGGGACAGGGACTCACCCCTCCACTTT. Protein product: CASSFWDRDSPLHF.